This is a list of T cell receptor beta chains from one sample in a study of vaccination and CD4 T cells after COVID-19. TCRdb redid the calling of the PCR reads with MiXCR, one entry per CDR3 protein. The sample yields roughly 20,000 distinct CDR3 sequences, roughly 50% seen once. For these receptors, no antigen is known. The sequenced sample was CD4+ T cells from blood, cultured in vitro, obtained about 7 months after SARS-CoV-2 vaccination. The receptor source for this set is a human donor who had recovered from COVID-19. Each CDR3 is given with its conserved first and last residue. D genes are given only for firm matches. Some rows mark clone size as missing; the rest say once, few, many or name a class of expanded clone.

TRBJ1-6	NA	TRBV4-1	NA	TGCGCCAGCAGCCAAGCACCAGGGTATAATTCACCCCTCCACTTT	CASSQAPGYNSPLHF
TRBJ1-6	NA	TRBV20-1	TRBD1	TGCAGTGCGATATATCCTCCGTCTCGGAATAACAGGGGCGGCAATTCACCCCTCCACTTT	CSAIYPPSRNNRGGNSPLHF
TRBJ2-7	NA	TRBV11-2	TRBD1	TGTGCCAGCAGCCTACAGGGGTTTAACGAGCAGTACTTC	CASSLQGFNEQYF
TRBJ1-1	NA	TRBV30	TRBD1	TGTGCCTGGTCGAGCGAAAGACAGGGAGAAGCTTTCTTT	CAWSSERQGEAFF
TRBJ2-1	NA	TRBV20-1	NA	TGCAGTGCTAGTTTTGGGGGGGGCTCTTTATCGCGAGATGAGCAGTTCTTC	CSASFGGGSLSRDEQFF
TRBJ2-3	few	TRBV20-1	NA	TGCAGTGCTACTAACACAGATACGCAGTATTTT	CSATNTDTQYF
TRBJ1-2	few	TRBV15	NA	TGTGCCACCAGCAGGCAGCTCGGGGAGAACTATGGCTACACCTTC	CATSRQLGENYGYTF
TRBJ2-7	NA	TRBV7-2	NA	TGTGCCAGCAGCTATCAGGGGGGGTCCTACGAGCAGTACTTC	CASSYQGGSYEQYF
TRBJ1-5	few	TRBV24-1	NA	TGTGCCACCAGTGAGGGGGGGATCAGCAATCAGCCCCAGCATTTT	CATSEGGISNQPQHF
TRBJ2-3	NA	TRBV10-3	NA	TGTGCCATCAGTGACCCCTATAGGGGCACAGATACGCAGTATTTT	CAISDPYRGTDTQYF
TRBJ2-7	few	TRBV20-1	TRBD2	TGCAGTGCTACGGGACTAGCGGGAACCTACGAGCAGTACTTC	CSATGLAGTYEQYF
TRBJ2-7	NA	TRBV7-2	TRBD2	TGTGCCAGCAGCTTTGGAGCGGGACGGTCCTACGAGCAGTACTTC	CASSFGAGRSYEQYF
TRBJ2-3	NA	TRBV5-1	NA	TGCGCCAGCAGCTTGAGGGACACGGGCACAGATACGCAGTATTTT	CASSLRDTGTDTQYF
TRBJ2-2	NA	TRBV7-3	TRBD2	TGTGCCAGCAGCACATCCGGGACTAGCACCGGGGAGCTGTTTTTT	CASSTSGTSTGELFF
TRBJ2-3	NA	TRBV4-2	NA	TGTGCCAGCAGCCAAGATTGGCGCACAGATACGCAGTATTTT	CASSQDWRTDTQYF
TRBJ2-4	few	TRBV20-1	NA	TGCAGTGCTAGAGTAGGGTCAGCTGAAGCCAAAAACATTCAGTACTTC	CSARVGSAEAKNIQYF
TRBJ1-5	NA	TRBV29-1	NA	TGCAGCGTAAAAGCCGGGACCGGCAACCAGCCCCAGCATTTT	CSVKAGTGNQPQHF
TRBJ2-5	NA	TRBV7-2	NA	TGTGCCAGCAGCTTAGGGACTCTCAAAGAGACCCAGTACTTC	CASSLGTLKETQYF
TRBJ2-1	NA	TRBV2	NA	TGTGCCAGCAGTTACTCCTACAATGAGCAGTTCTTC	CASSYSYNEQFF
TRBJ2-5	NA	TRBV12-3/TRBV12-4	TRBD2	TGTGCCAGCAGTAGGACTAGCGGGGGAAATAAGGAGACCCAGTACTTC	CASSRTSGGNKETQYF
TRBJ2-1	NA	TRBV4-3	NA	TGCGCCAGCAGCCAACTCGAGGGAGACGGGCAGTTCTTC	CASSQLEGDGQFF